This T cell receptor beta chain emerged from a study of blood T cell repertoires in COVID-19. Sequenced by immunoSEQ multiplex PCR; TCRdb stores in-frame clones only, minus some. The sample carries tens of thousands of clones, 78% recorded once. The TCR comes from a human donor in a cohort sampled during active COVID-19. The material sequenced was peripheral blood.

This CDR3 is CASSFRDRVNTEAFF. The CDR3, as DNA: TGTGCCAGCAGCTTCCGGGACAGGGTGAACACTGAAGCTTTCTTT. This chain connects TRBV7-9 to TRBJ1-1; 9 bases are shared with TRBD1. From germline, CDR1 is SEHNR and CDR2 FQNEAQ (reference sequence). The CDR3 spans 15 residues. Unmatched junction bases numbered 2, after V lost 3 bases and J lost 0 bases.